This T cell receptor (beta chain) was identified during a study of T cell responses to AZD1222 COVID-19 vaccine. About this clone itself: Its antigen remains unknown.

Produced via immunoSEQ multiplex PCR; TCRdb's table is partial and in-frame only. The data hold fewer than 65,000 clones, with around four fifths observed a single time. Whole-study results and caveats: Close to half of all spike-specific TCRs reportedly target regions of the variants that are unmutated. All repertoire sampling was performed exclusively after the peak T cell response. Donors were mostly white British, more females; clonal diversity possibly underestimated. Baseline seropositivity occurred in only 5 to 7 AZD1222 recipients.

CDR3 length equals 14 residues. Germline V CDR1 and CDR2: MGHDK, SYGVNS. Between the trimmed V and J ends, which lost 3 bases and 4 bases, there was a span of 12 bases. The rearrangement uses TRBV25-1 and TRBJ1-2; D is undetermined. Sequenced material: peripheral blood, taken on day 0 of AZD1222 vaccination. This TCR was sampled from an adult in good health. The CDR3 sequence is CASSDAQPFYGYTF. CDR3 bases: TGTGCCAGCAGTGACGCACAGCCCTTCTATGGCTACACCTTC.